This TCR beta chain was obtained from a study of T cells in Graves' hyperthyroidism and ophthalmopathy. Findings of the study overall: Among thyroid clonotypes expanded above 0.001, most also appeared in blood.

An absence of ophthalmopathy progression within 18 months meant stable Graves' hyperthyroidism. Any patient presenting with uncontrolled infection, other autoimmune disease, pregnancy or lactation was left out. The CDR3 regions of TCR beta were amplified from RNA transcripts. First-round RT-PCR with HTBI primers amplified the TCR CDR3 region. MiXCR, applied by TCRdb to the multiplex PCR reads, yields one record per CDR3 protein. The table shows 750,000 to 900,000 distinct CDR3 sequences, with roughly 40% occurring only once. CDR1 SGHRS and CDR2 YFSETQ come from the germline V gene. CDR3 length: 14 amino acids. V lost 7 bases and J 5 bases, leaving 15 bases between the germline ends. As to this clonotype: No antigen is known for it.

The TCR originated in a man in his late teens or twenties with Graves' hyperthyroidism. Sequencing used blood. The V and J genes are TRBV5-1 and TRBJ1-4; D not resolved. The CDR3 sequence is CASARTNSNEKLFF. Here the CDR3 DNA reads TGCGCCAGCGCACGGACGAATTCAAATGAAAAACTGTTTTTT.